A selection of T cell receptor beta chains follows, all from one sample in a study of monozygotic twins with cystic fibrosis. Clones were read by immunoSEQ multiplex PCR, and TCRdb kept only the in-frame ones, dropping some. The sample has about 30,000 clones, roughly nine tenths seen once. Sequenced sample: blood. These receptors were collected from a girl aged 2 to 9 with cystic fibrosis. The CDR3 runs from the conserved cysteine through the conserved F or W. The order of the fields is J gene, D gene, clone size, V gene, CDR3 DNA, CDR3 protein. The D gene is left open where the match is weak. Part of the rows lack a size; the others show once, few, many or a class for expanded clones.

>TRBJ1-6|TRBD1|NA|TRBV7-3
TGTGCCAGCAGCTGGGACAGCTATAATTCACCCCTCCACTTT
CASSWDSYNSPLHF
>TRBJ1-6|TRBD1|NA|TRBV4-2
TGTGCCAGCAGCCAAGATTTGGTGGGACAGGTCGGTTCACCCCTCCACTTT
CASSQDLVGQVGSPLHF
>TRBJ2-3|TRBD2|NA|TRBV18
TGTGCCAGCTCACCGGCGGGGGGCACAGATACGCAGTATTTT
CASSPAGGTDTQYF
>TRBJ2-3|NA|NA|TRBV5-1
TGCGCCAGCGGCGCGGGTGGTACAGATACGCAGTATTTT
CASGAGGTDTQYF
>TRBJ1-1|NA|NA|TRBV9
TGTGCCAGCAGCGTTACTGGGAACACTGAAGCTTTCTTT
CASSVTGNTEAFF
>TRBJ2-1|NA|NA|TRBV6-6
TGTGCCAGCAGTTACGGGCGGGGGCCGCAGTTCTTC
CASSYGRGPQFF
>TRBJ2-7|NA|NA|TRBV7-2
TGTGCCAGCAGCTTAGACTTCGGCTACGAGCAGTACTTC
CASSLDFGYEQYF
>TRBJ2-2|NA|NA|TRBV20-1
TGCAGTGCCCGGGGGCCCGGGGAGCTGTTTTTT
CSARGPGELFF
>TRBJ2-2|TRBD2|NA|TRBV4-3
TGCGCCAGCAGCCAAGTCTCCGGGACTAGTGCCGGGGAGCTGTTTTTT
CASSQVSGTSAGELFF
>TRBJ2-6|TRBD1|NA|TRBV10-2
TGCGCCAGCAGTGGGAGGGGGGACAGGTCTTACTCTGGGGCCAACGTCCTGACTTTC
CASSGRGDRSYSGANVLTF
>TRBJ1-1|TRBD1|NA|TRBV10-3
TGTGCCATCAGTGAGTCCCATGACAGGGTTTCGGGCACTGAAGCTTTCTTT
CAISESHDRVSGTEAFF
>TRBJ1-1|NA|NA|TRBV19
TGTGCCAGCTCGGGGACTTTGAACACTGAAGCTTTCTTT
CASSGTLNTEAFF
>TRBJ1-6|NA|NA|TRBV25-1
TGTGCCAGCAGTCCGGGACGGAATAATTCACCCCTCCACTTT
CASSPGRNNSPLHF
>TRBJ1-2|NA|NA|TRBV5-1
TGCGCCAGCAGCCCTTGGAAAGACAGGCGAAACTATGGCTACACCTTC
CASSPWKDRRNYGYTF
>TRBJ1-2|TRBD1|once|TRBV5-8
TGTGCCAGCAGCTTGGGGACAGGGACCGTCAACTATGGCTACACCTTC
CASSLGTGTVNYGYTF
>TRBJ1-2|NA|NA|TRBV11-2
TGTGCCAGCAGCTTAGTGGGGGCTCAGGGTGGCTACACCTTC
CASSLVGAQGGYTF
>TRBJ2-1|NA|NA|TRBV9
TGTGCCAGCAGCGTATCCAACAATGAGCAGTTCTTC
CASSVSNNEQFF
>TRBJ1-2|TRBD1|NA|TRBV6-1
TGTGCCAGCACTCGGGACAGGGATATCCCGGGCTACACCTTC
CASTRDRDIPGYTF
>TRBJ1-2|NA|NA|TRBV5-1
TGCGCCAGCAGCTTGGCAGCCTATGGCTACACCTTC
CASSLAAYGYTF
>TRBJ2-1|NA|NA|TRBV21-1
TGTGCCAGCAGCAATGAGCAGTTCTTC
CASSNEQFF
>TRBJ2-7|NA|NA|TRBV7-8
TGTGCCAGCAGCTTTAGTTCCAGGGGTACAGACGAGCAGTACTTC
CASSFSSRGTDEQYF
>TRBJ2-7|TRBD2|few|TRBV6-5
TGTGCCAGCAGTTGGTTTAGCGGGGGGAGCTCCTACGAGCAGTACTTC
CASSWFSGGSSYEQYF
>TRBJ1-4|NA|NA|TRBV5-5
TGTGCCAGCAGCTTGGAAGGAGCAGGGGTTGAAAAACTGTTTTTT
CASSLEGAGVEKLFF
>TRBJ2-7|NA|NA|TRBV7-2
TGTGCCAGCAGCTTAGTTCCGGGACGCGACGAGCAGTACTTC
CASSLVPGRDEQYF
>TRBJ2-6|TRBD1|NA|TRBV5-4
TGTGCCAGCAGCTTGGTGGGGACAGGGCGGTTGGCTGGGGCCAACGTCCTGACTTTC
CASSLVGTGRLAGANVLTF
>TRBJ2-7|TRBD1|NA|TRBV6-1
TGTGCCAGCAGTGCCGACAGGGCTCCCTACGAGCAGTACTTC
CASSADRAPYEQYF
>TRBJ1-6|TRBD1|once|TRBV13
TGTGCCAGCAGGGCTGCGTCCTCTCCGGGACAGGGAGTACCCCTCCACTTT
CASRAASSPGQGVPLHF
>TRBJ1-2|NA|NA|TRBV19
TGTGCCAGCTCCCCGGGGACATTCTATGGCTACACCTTC
CASSPGTFYGYTF
>TRBJ1-5|NA|NA|TRBV7-2
TGTGCCAGCAGTTTAACCGGCGGAGGCAATCAGCCCCAGCATTTT
CASSLTGGGNQPQHF
>TRBJ2-7|NA|NA|TRBV7-2
TGTGCCAGCAGCCCCGACTGGAATAACGAGCAGTACTTC
CASSPDWNNEQYF
>TRBJ2-5|NA|NA|TRBV15
TGTGCCACCAGCAGAGTACAGGCCCAAGAGACCCAGTACTTC
CATSRVQAQETQYF
>TRBJ1-1|NA|NA|TRBV7-9
TGTGCCAGCAGCGTATTATCGAAGGGGAACACTGAAGCTTTCTTT
CASSVLSKGNTEAFF
>TRBJ1-2|NA|NA|TRBV29-1
TGCAGCGGGGCGGGGTTGGCTGGCTACACCTTC
CSGAGLAGYTF
>TRBJ1-1|TRBD1|NA|TRBV6-5
TGTGCCAGCAGTTACTCTCTCGACAGGGCGAACACTGAAGCTTTCTTT
CASSYSLDRANTEAFF
>TRBJ1-2|NA|few|TRBV4-1
TGCGCCAGCAGCCAAGACGGTAGCTATGGCTACACCTTC
CASSQDGSYGYTF
>TRBJ1-2|TRBD1|NA|TRBV9
TGTGCCAGCAGCGGGGACAGGGGGCATGGCTATGGCTACACCTTC
CASSGDRGHGYGYTF
>TRBJ1-4|NA|NA|TRBV11-3
TGTGCCAGCAGCTTAGATAGGCGGTTTGAAAAACTGTTTTTT
CASSLDRRFEKLFF
>TRBJ2-7|TRBD1|NA|TRBV2
TGTGCCAGCAGCCGGACAGGGGGCGCATACGAGCAGTACTTC
CASSRTGGAYEQYF
>TRBJ2-1|TRBD2|NA|TRBV4-3
TGCGCCAGCAGCCAAGATTCACGGACTAGCGGATACAATGAGCAGTTCTTC
CASSQDSRTSGYNEQFF
>TRBJ1-5|NA|NA|TRBV19
TGTGCCAGTAAAATCCGAGACAGTGACCCTAGCAATCAGCCCCAGCATTTT
CASKIRDSDPSNQPQHF
>TRBJ2-2|NA|NA|TRBV14
TGTGCCAGCAGCCTCATCCCAGCTACAGGGCTAGGAACCGGGGAGCTGTTTTTT
CASSLIPATGLGTGELFF
>TRBJ1-2|NA|NA|TRBV4-1
TGCGCCAGCAGCCCGTGGTCCTTCCTAGCGCGGTTCCGCTATGGCTACACCTTC
CASSPWSFLARFRYGYTF
>TRBJ1-6|NA|NA|TRBV18
TGTGCCAGCTCACCACTGTCCAAGACAGGCAACTCCTATAATTCACCCCTCCACTTT
CASSPLSKTGNSYNSPLHF
>TRBJ2-3|TRBD2|NA|TRBV4-3
TGCGCCAGCAGCCAAGTGACTAGCGGGGCCACAGATACGCAGTATTTT
CASSQVTSGATDTQYF
>TRBJ1-2|NA|NA|TRBV5-4
TGTGCCAGCAGCTTGACAGGGCGAGGTAACTATGGCTACACCTTC
CASSLTGRGNYGYTF
>TRBJ2-5|NA|once|TRBV4-1
TGCGCCAGCAGCCAAGAGGCGCAGCAAGAGACCCAGTACTTC
CASSQEAQQETQYF
>TRBJ2-7|NA|NA|TRBV4-3
TGCGCCAGCAGCCAAGATGTAACAGCTTACTACGAGCAGTACTTC
CASSQDVTAYYEQYF
>TRBJ1-2|NA|NA|TRBV5-1
TGCGCCAGCAGCCCAGGGCCTGTTGGCTACACCTTC
CASSPGPVGYTF
>TRBJ2-3|NA|NA|TRBV7-2
TGTGCCAGCAGCTTAAGGCCCTCCGGTGCAGATACGCAGTATTTT
CASSLRPSGADTQYF
>TRBJ1-1|NA|NA|TRBV7-3
TGTGCCAGCAGCTCCAGGGAGTGGACTGAAGCTTTCTTT
CASSSREWTEAFF
>TRBJ2-7|TRBD2|NA|TRBV7-2
TGTGCCAGCAGCTTCGAAGCGGGGGGGCTCGACGAGCAGTACTTC
CASSFEAGGLDEQYF
>TRBJ1-5|NA|once|TRBV19
TGTGCCAGTAGACAGGGAAACCAGCCCCAGCATTTT
CASRQGNQPQHF
>TRBJ2-7|TRBD2|NA|TRBV5-6
TGTGCCAGCAGCTTGAGTTCTAGCGGGGGGCCGCTCCCCTACGAGCAGTACTTC
CASSLSSSGGPLPYEQYF
>TRBJ1-4|NA|NA|TRBV5-4
TGTGCCAGCAGCTTGGGAGGGGAAGGGGGTGAAAAACTGTTTTTT
CASSLGGEGGEKLFF